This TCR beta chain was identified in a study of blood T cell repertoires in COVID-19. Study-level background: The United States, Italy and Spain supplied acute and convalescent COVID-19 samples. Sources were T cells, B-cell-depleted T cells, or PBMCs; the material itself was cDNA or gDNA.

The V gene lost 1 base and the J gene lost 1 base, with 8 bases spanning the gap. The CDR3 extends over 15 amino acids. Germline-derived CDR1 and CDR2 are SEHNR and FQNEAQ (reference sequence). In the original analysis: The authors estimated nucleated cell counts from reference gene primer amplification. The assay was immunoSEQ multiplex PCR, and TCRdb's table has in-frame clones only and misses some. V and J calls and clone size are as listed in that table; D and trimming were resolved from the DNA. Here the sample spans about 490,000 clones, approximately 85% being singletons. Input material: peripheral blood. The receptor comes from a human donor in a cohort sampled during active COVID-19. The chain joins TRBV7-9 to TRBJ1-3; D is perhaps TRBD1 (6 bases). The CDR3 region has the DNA TGTGCCAGCAGCTTAGGGGGGACATCTGGAAACACCATATATTTT. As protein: CASSLGGTSGNTIYF.